These 25 T cell receptor beta chains came from one sample sequenced in a study of glioma-infiltrating T cells after dendritic cell vaccination. Clones were read by immunoSEQ multiplex PCR, and TCRdb kept only the in-frame ones, dropping some. Of fewer than 45,000 clones listed, just under 85% are singletons. Sequenced here: blood, sampled before dendritic cell vaccination. These receptors came from a human donor with glioblastoma.

The gene calls are TRBV11-3 and TRBJ2-1, with TRBD2 as a possible D gene (5 bases). Germline V gene lookup returns CDR1 SGHNT and CDR2 YENEEA. The CDR3 is 14 amino acids. Trimming left V 3 bases short and J 9 bases short, with 15 bases between. CDR3 region: CASSLGPGWGEQFF. The CDR3 DNA sequence: TGTGCCAGCAGCTTGGGCCCGGGGTGGGGTGAGCAGTTCTTC.

V gene TRBV11-3 combines with J gene TRBJ2-7, with D uncertain. The length of the CDR3 is 12 residues. CDR1 and CDR2 (germline): SGHNT, YENEEA. Trimming cost V 5 bases and J 2 bases, with 7 bases left between them. CDR3 DNA sequence: TGTGCCAGCAGCCCTCGGGCCTACGAGCAGTACTTC. Its translation: CASSPRAYEQYF. Together with reference TRBV11-3 and TRBJ2-7, the CDR3 gives the full variable domain: EAGVVQSPRYKIIEKKQPVAFWCNPISGHNTLYWYLQNLGQGPELLIRYENEEAVDDSQLPKDRFSAERLKGVDSTLKIQPAELGDSAVYLCASSPRAYEQYFGPGTRLTVT.

The rearrangement uses TRBV7-9 and TRBJ1-1; maybe TRBD1 (6 bases). The CDR3 is made up of 15 amino acids. Germline-derived CDR1 and CDR2 are SEHNR and FQNEAQ (reference sequence). Trimming cost V 5 bases and J 7 bases, with 20 bases left between them. In nucleotides, the CDR3 is TGTGCCAGCAGCCTGAGCTACGGGACACACTATGAAGCTTTCTTT. This gives the protein CASSLSYGTHYEAFF.

The V gene is TRBV7-2, the J gene TRBJ2-3; 11 nucleotides line up with TRBD1. The CDR3 has 15 amino acids. V dropped 4 bases and J dropped 1; count of bases not matched to a gene: 1. CDR1 is SGHTA and CDR2 is FQGNSA in the germline V gene. In nucleotides, the CDR3 is TGTGCCAGCAGCTCGGGACAGGGGGGCACAGATACGCAGTATTTT. Amino acid sequence: CASSSGQGGTDTQYF.

The chain is built from TRBV10-3 and TRBJ2-7, with D maybe TRBD1 (6 bases). The germline V gene encodes CDR1 ENHRY and CDR2 SYGVKD. V gave up 0 bases and J gave up 4 bases, with 10 bases separating them. The CDR3 length is 14 residues. Here the CDR3 DNA reads TGTGCCATCAGTGAGTCGCGCAGGGGATACGAGCAGTACTTC. It is translated as CAISESRRGYEQYF.

The V and J genes are TRBV2 and TRBJ2-2; TRBD1 matches at 7 bases. V was pared by 6 bases and J by 3 bases, with 4 bases of the junction left unmatched. This CDR3 is 14 amino acids long. From germline, CDR1 is SNHLY and CDR2 FYNNEI. CDR3 bases: TGTGCCAGCAGACAGGGGCGGCACACCGGGGAGCTGTTTTTT. Translating gives CASRQGRHTGELFF.

V is TRBV10-1 and J is TRBJ2-2; TRBD1 matches at 9 bases. V shed 7 bases and J 7 bases; nucleotides not matched to a gene: 4. The CDR3 loop spans 13 amino acids. Germline V CDR1 and CDR2: WNHNN, SYGVQD (reference sequence). CDR3 coding DNA: TGCGCCAGCACGGACAGGGGCGGCGGGGAGCTGTTTTTT. It specifies CASTDRGGGELFF.

In this sample, this clone turned up a few times. V usage is TRBV4-3 and J usage is TRBJ1-2; D unclear. The CDR3 covers 15 residues. Deletions cut 0 bases from V and 6 bases from J, with 14 bases between. Per germline, CDR1 LGHNA and CDR2 YSLEER. DNA of the CDR3: TGCGCCAGCAGCCAAGATACTGGTAGGGAGAATGGCTACACCTTC. It specifies CASSQDTGRENGYTF.

This clone was counted only a few times. V and J are TRBV15 and TRBJ2-2, with D possibly being TRBD2 (7 bases). The CDR3 has 16 residues. Germline V gene sequence: CDR1 LNHNV, CDR2 YYDKDF (reference sequence). V was trimmed by 8 bases and J by 1 base, leaving 17 bases between them. The CDR3 sequence is CATSPRGGENTGELFF. The CDR3 DNA sequence: TGTGCCACCTCCCCTAGGGGGGGGGAGAACACCGGGGAGCTGTTTTTT.

This sequence joins TRBV5-6 and TRBJ2-1; TRBD2 matches 7 bases. The CDR3 has 16 residues. CDR1 is SGHDT and CDR2 is YYEEEE in the germline V gene. Trimming removed 4 bases from V and 0 bases from J; junction bases left unmatched: 7. In DNA form, the CDR3 reads TGTGCCAGCAGCCCCGTGGGGGGGAGCTCCTACAATGAGCAGTTCTTC. Translation: CASSPVGGSSYNEQFF.

This chain links TRBV5-1 with TRBJ1-5; possibly TRBD1 for D (6 bases). The CDR3 contains 13 residues. The V end was cut by 0 bases, the J end by 7 bases, with 8 bases between. Germline V gene lookup returns CDR1 SGHRS and CDR2 YFSETQ. The CDR3: CASSLEGGQPQHF. In nucleotides, the CDR3 is TGCGCCAGCAGCTTGGAGGGGGGGCAGCCCCAGCATTTT.

This chain uses TRBV14 with TRBJ2-2, with 10 bases identical to TRBD1. Trimming removed 4 bases from V and 5 bases from J; junction bases left unmatched: 7. Germline CDR1 SGHDN, CDR2 FVKESK. This CDR3 is built from 16 residues. CDR3 residues: CASSPGTGASTGELFF. Written as DNA, the CDR3 is TGTGCCAGCAGCCCGGGGACAGGGGCGTCGACCGGGGAGCTGTTTTTT.

The V and J genes are TRBV9 and TRBJ2-5; TRBD1 aligns across 7 bases. Germline CDR1 and CDR2: SGDLS and YYNGEE. The CDR3 runs to 16 residues. J gave up 5 bases and V 1 base, and 11 bases lay outside the gene matches. The CDR3 DNA sequence: TGTGCCAGCAGCGTATTGAGCCGAGGGGGCTCCGAGACCCAGTACTTC. It is translated as CASSVLSRGGSETQYF. The entire variable domain, with the rest obtained from reference TRBV9 and TRBJ2-5, is as follows: DSGVTQTPKHLITATGQRVTLRCSPRSGDLSVYWYQQSLDQGLQFLIQYYNGEERAKGNILERFSAQQFPDLHSELNLSSLELGDSALYFCASSVLSRGGSETQYFGPGTRLLVL.

The rearrangement links TRBV7-2 to TRBJ2-7; D might be TRBD1 (6 bases). Germline values: CDR1 SGHTA, CDR2 FQGNSA. Trimming took off 5 bases at V and 7 bases at J, with 15 bases between the two ends. The CDR3 consists of 13 residues. The CDR3 protein is CASSQVRGYEQYF. The CDR3 nucleotides are TGTGCCAGCAGCCAGGTCAGGGGCTATGAGCAGTACTTC.

The sample holds a few counts of this clone. The chain uses TRBV2 and TRBJ2-7; 11 nucleotides agree with TRBD1. Unmatched junction bases numbered 10, after V lost 3 bases and J lost 0 bases. This CDR3 is built from 18 residues. CDR1 and CDR2 from the germline V gene are SNHLY and FYNNEI. The CDR3 nucleotides are TGTGCCAGCAGTGACCCTGGACAGGGGGCCTTTTCCTCCTACGAGCAGTACTTC. Translating gives CASSDPGQGAFSSYEQYF.

CDR3 nucleotides: TGCGCCAGCAGCCAAGAGGGGCTGCGGGGGAGCACCGGGGAGCTGTTTTTT. Residues: CASSQEGLRGSTGELFF. The V and J genes are TRBV4-1 and TRBJ2-2; 7 bases match TRBD2. V lost 0 bases to trimming and J lost 4 bases; unmatched junction nucleotides: 8. The CDR3 sequence is 17 residues long. CDR1 MGHRA and CDR2 YSYEKL come from the germline V gene.

The chain carries TRBV7-8 and TRBJ1-5; 8 bases agree with TRBD1. Trimming at V came to 8 bases and at J to 3 bases, leaving 15 bases not matched to a gene. Germline CDR1 and CDR2: SGHVS and FQNEAQ. CDR3 size: 17 residues. The DNA of the CDR3 is TGTGCCAGCGGACAGGGAGGGCTGGAAAGTTCCAATCAGCCCCAGCATTTT. Translated: CASGQGGLESSNQPQHF. Based on the CDR3 plus reference TRBV7-8 and TRBJ1-5, the full variable domain is GAGVSQSPRYKVAKRGQDVALRCDPISGHVSLFWYQQALGQGPEFLTYFQNEAQLDKSGLPSDRFFAERPEGSVSTLKIQRTQQEDSAVYLCASGQGGLESSNQPQHFGDGTRLSIL.

This clone was picked up one time. The V gene is TRBV4-3, the J gene TRBJ1-2; 9 positions agree with TRBD1. Germline V gene lookup returns CDR1 LGHNA and CDR2 YSLEER. The CDR3 contains 16 residues. The V gene end was trimmed by 0 bases and the J gene end by 8 bases; junction bases not matched to a gene: 10. DNA of the CDR3: TGCGCCAGCAGCCAAGATGGCGGGACAGGGCTAAACGGCTACACCTTC. The encoded protein is CASSQDGGTGLNGYTF.

V usage is TRBV6-5 and J usage is TRBJ2-7, with 7 bases fitting TRBD1. Germline lookup yields CDR1 MNHEY and CDR2 SVGAGI. Trimming at V came to 7 bases and at J to 3 bases, leaving 9 bases not matched to a gene. The CDR3 covers 14 residues. In nucleotides, the CDR3 is TGTGCCAGCACCCAACGACAGGGCCGCTACGAGCAGTACTTC. Its translation is CASTQRQGRYEQYF.

The chain uses TRBV9 and TRBJ2-3; tentatively, D is TRBD2 (7 bases). The CDR3 length is 15 residues. Germline V gives CDR1 SGDLS, CDR2 YYNGEE. V lost 2 bases and J lost 5, with 15 bases in between. CDR3 sequence: CASSVWGGYEDTQYF. The CDR3 bases are TGTGCCAGCAGCGTTTGGGGGGGCTATGAAGATACGCAGTATTTT.

V and J are TRBV18 and TRBJ2-7, with 8 bases aligning to TRBD1. The CDR3 has 14 amino acids. The trim removed 6 bases at V and 0 bases at J, leaving 4 bases unmatched. Germline V gives CDR1 KGHSH, CDR2 LQKENI. CDR3 DNA sequence: TGTGCCAGCTCCTGGACAGGGTTCTCCTACGAGCAGTACTTC. Translated, it gives CASSWTGFSYEQYF.

The rearrangement uses TRBV7-9 and TRBJ1-1; possible D gene TRBD1, 5 bases. Germline assignment: CDR1 SEHNR and CDR2 FQNEAQ (reference sequence). The CDR3 is 14 amino acids. V was pared by 7 bases and J by 3 bases, with 15 bases between. CDR3 sequence reads: CASTNWVRDTEAFF. The CDR3 bases are TGTGCCAGCACAAACTGGGTCAGGGACACTGAAGCTTTCTTT.

The chain recombines TRBV7-9 with TRBJ2-4, with 8 bases lining up with TRBD2. Germline CDR1 reads SEHNR; CDR2 reads FQNEAQ (reference sequence). The CDR3 extends over 19 amino acids. Trimming removed 1 base from V and 3 bases from J; junction bases left unmatched: 14. CDR3 nucleotide sequence: TGTGCCAGCAGCTTAGACCCAGCGGGGGCTGAGTTATTCAAAAACATTCAGTACTTC. Protein sequence: CASSLDPAGAELFKNIQYF.

This chain links TRBV4-2 with TRBJ2-5; maybe TRBD2 (5 bases). Trimming removed 4 bases from V and 1 base from J, with 10 bases in between. Germline CDR1 LGHNA, CDR2 YNFKEQ. CDR3 length: 14 residues. This CDR3 is CASSPGSSQETQYF. The CDR3 bases are TGTGCCAGCAGCCCGGGATCCTCCCAAGAGACCCAGTACTTC.

V gene TRBV7-8 combines with J gene TRBJ1-2; D gene ambiguous. Germline loops: CDR1 SGHVS, CDR2 FQNEAQ. V lost 5 bases and J 0 bases, leaving 13 bases between the germline ends. This CDR3 contains 15 residues. CDR3 amino acids: CASSPIGGANYGYTF. DNA of the CDR3: TGTGCCAGCAGCCCCATCGGAGGAGCTAACTATGGCTACACCTTC.